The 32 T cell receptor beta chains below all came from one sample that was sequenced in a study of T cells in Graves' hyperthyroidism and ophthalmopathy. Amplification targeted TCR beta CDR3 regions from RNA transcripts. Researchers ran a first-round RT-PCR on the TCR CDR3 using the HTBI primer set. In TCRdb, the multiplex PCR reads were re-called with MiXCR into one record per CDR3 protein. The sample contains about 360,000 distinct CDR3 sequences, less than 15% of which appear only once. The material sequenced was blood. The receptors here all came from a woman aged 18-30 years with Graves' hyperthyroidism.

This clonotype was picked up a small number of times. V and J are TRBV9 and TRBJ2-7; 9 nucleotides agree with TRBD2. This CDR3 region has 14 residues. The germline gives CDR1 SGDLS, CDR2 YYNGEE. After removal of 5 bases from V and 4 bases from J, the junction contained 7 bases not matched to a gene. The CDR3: CASSIAGATYEQYF. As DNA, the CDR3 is TGTGCCAGCAGTATAGCGGGAGCAACATACGAGCAGTACTTC.

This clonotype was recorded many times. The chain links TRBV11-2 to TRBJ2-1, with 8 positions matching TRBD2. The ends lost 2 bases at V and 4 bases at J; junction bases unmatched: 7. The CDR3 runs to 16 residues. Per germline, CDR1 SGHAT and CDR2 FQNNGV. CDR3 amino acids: CASSLSTGGYYNEQFF. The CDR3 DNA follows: TGTGCCAGCAGCTTATCCACGGGGGGGTATTACAATGAGCAGTTCTTC.

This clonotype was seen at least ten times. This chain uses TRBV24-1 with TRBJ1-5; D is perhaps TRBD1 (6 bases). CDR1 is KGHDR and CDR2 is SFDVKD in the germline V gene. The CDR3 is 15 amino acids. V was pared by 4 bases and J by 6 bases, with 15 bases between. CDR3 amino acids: CATSDPRGAGQPQHF. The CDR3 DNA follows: TGTGCCACCAGTGACCCCAGGGGCGCAGGTCAGCCCCAGCATTTT.

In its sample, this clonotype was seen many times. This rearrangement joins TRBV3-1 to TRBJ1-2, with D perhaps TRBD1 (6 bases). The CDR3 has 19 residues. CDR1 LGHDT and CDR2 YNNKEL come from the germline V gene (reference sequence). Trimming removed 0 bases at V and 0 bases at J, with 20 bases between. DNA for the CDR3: TGTGCCAGCAGCCAAGAGGGAACTTGGTGGGGGGCATCTAACTATGGCTACACCTTC. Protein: CASSQEGTWWGASNYGYTF.

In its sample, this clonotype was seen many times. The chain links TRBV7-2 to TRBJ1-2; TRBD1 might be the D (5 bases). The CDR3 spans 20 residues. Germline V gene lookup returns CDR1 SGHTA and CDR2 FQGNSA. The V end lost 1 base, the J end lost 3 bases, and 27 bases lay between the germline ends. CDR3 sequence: CASSLVPWTIRSAGDYGYTF. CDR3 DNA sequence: TGTGCCAGCAGCTTAGTCCCCTGGACGATTCGGTCGGCGGGGGACTATGGCTACACCTTC.

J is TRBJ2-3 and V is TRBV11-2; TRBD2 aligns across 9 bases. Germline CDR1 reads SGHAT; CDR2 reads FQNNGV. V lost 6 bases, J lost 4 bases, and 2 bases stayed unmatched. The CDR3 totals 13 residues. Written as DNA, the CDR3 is TGTGCCAGCAGTCGGACTAGCGCAGATACGCAGTATTTT. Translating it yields CASSRTSADTQYF.

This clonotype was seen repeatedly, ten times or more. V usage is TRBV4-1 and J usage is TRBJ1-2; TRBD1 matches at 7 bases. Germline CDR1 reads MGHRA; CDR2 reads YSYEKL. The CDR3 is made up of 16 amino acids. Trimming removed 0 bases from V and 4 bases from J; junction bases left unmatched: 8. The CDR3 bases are TGCGCCAGCAGCCAAGAGGGGGGACAGATATTCTATGGCTACACCTTC. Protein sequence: CASSQEGGQIFYGYTF.

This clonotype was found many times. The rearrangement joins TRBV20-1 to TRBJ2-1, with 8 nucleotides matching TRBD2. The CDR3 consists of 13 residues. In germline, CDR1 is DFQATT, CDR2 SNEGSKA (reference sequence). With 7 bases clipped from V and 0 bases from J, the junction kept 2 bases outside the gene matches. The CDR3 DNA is TGCAGTGTACTAGCGGCCTCCTACAATGAGCAGTTCTTC. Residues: CSVLAASYNEQFF.

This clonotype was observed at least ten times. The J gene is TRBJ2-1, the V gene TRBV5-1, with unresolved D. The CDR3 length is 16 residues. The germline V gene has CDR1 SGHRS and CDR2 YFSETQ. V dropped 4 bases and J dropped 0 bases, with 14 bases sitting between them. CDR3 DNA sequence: TGCGCCAGCAGCGACTCCGGCTTTAGCTCCTACAATGAGCAGTTCTTC. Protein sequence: CASSDSGFSSYNEQFF.

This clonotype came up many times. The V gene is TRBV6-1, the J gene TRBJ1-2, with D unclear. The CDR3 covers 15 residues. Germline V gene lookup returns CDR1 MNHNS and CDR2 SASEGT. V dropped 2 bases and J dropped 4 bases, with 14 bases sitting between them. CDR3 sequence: CASSEWSNRLYGYTF. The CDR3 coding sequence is TGTGCCAGCAGTGAATGGAGCAATCGTCTCTATGGCTACACCTTC.

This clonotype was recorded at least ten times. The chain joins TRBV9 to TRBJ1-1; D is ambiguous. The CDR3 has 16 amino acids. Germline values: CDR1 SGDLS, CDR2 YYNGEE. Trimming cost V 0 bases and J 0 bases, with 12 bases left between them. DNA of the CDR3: TGTGCCAGCAGCGTAGGGTTGGGAAACATGAACACTGAAGCTTTCTTT. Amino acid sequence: CASSVGLGNMNTEAFF. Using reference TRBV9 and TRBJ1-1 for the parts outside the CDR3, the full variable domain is DSGVTQTPKHLITATGQRVTLRCSPRSGDLSVYWYQQSLDQGLQFLIQYYNGEERAKGNILERFSAQQFPDLHSELNLSSLELGDSALYFCASSVGLGNMNTEAFFGQGTRLTVV.

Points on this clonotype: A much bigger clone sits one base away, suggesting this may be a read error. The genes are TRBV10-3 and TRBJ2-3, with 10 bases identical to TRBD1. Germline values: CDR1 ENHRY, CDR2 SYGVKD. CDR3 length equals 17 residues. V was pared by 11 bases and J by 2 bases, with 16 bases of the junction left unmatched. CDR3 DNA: TGTGCCTCAGACAGGGGGCCACGGTTGGGCACCACAGATACGCAGTATTTT. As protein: CASDRGPRLGTTDTQYF.

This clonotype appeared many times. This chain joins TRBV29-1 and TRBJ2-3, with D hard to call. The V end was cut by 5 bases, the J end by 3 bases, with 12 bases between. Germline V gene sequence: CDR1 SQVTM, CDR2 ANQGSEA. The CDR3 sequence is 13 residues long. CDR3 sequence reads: CSVQGTLTDTQYF. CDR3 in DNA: TGCAGCGTTCAAGGAACGTTGACAGATACGCAGTATTTT.

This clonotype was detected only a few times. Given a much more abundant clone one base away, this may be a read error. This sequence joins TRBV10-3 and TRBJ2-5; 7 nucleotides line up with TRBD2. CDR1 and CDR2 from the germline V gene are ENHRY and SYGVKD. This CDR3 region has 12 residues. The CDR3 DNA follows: TGTGCCATCAGGGAGCGGGGAGAGGCCCAGTACTTC. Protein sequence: CAIRERGEAQYF.

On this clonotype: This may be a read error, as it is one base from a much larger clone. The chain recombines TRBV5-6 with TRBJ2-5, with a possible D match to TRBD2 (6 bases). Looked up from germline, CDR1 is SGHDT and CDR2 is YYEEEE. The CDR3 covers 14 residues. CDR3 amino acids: CASSLGWREEAQYF. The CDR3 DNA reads TGTGCCAGCAGCCTGGGATGGCGGGAAGAGGCCCAGTACTTC. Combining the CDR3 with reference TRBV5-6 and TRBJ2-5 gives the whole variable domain DAGVTQSPTHLIKTRGQQVTLRCSPKSGHDTVSWYQQALGQGPQFIFQYYEEEERQRGNFPDRFSGHQFPNYSSELNVNALLLGDSALYLCASSLGWREEAQYFGPGTRLLVL.

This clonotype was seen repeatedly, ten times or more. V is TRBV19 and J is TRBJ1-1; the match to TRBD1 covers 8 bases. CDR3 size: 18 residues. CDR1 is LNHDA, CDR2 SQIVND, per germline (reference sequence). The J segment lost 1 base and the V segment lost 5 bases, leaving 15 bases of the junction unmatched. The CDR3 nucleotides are TGTGCCAGTAGTCTAGTCCACAATCCCGGGACAGGGAACACTGAAGCTTTCTTT. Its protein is CASSLVHNPGTGNTEAFF.

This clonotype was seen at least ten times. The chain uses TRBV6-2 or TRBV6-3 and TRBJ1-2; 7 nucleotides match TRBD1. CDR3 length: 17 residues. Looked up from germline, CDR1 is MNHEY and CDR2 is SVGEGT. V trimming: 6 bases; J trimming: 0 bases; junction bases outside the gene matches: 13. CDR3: CASRKQGTRPANYGYTF. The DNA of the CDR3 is TGTGCCAGCAGGAAACAGGGGACGCGTCCTGCTAACTATGGCTACACCTTC.

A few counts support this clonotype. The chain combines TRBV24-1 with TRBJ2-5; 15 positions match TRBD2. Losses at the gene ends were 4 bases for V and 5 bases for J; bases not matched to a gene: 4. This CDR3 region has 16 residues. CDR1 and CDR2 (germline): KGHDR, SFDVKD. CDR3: CATSEGTSGGWETQYF. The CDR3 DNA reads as TGTGCCACCAGTGAGGGGACTAGCGGGGGGTGGGAGACCCAGTACTTC.

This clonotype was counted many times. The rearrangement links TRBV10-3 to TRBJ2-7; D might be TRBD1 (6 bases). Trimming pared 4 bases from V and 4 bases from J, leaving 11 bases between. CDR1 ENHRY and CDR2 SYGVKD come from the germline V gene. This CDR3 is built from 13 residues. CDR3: CAISVNREYEQYF. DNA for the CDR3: TGTGCCATCAGTGTGAACAGGGAGTACGAGCAGTACTTC.

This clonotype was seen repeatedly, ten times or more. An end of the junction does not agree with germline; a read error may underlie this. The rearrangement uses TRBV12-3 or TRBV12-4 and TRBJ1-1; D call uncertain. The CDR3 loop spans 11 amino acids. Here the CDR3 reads CASSLVPFRIF. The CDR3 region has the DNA TGTGCCAGCAGTTTGGTTCCCTTTAGGATCTTT.

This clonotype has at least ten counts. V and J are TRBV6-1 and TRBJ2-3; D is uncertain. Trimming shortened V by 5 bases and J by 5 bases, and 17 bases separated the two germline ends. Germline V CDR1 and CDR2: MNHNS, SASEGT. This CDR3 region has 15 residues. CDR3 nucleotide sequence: TGTGCCAGCAGTTCCCGCGGTGGGCTTCAAGATACGCAGTATTTT. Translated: CASSSRGGLQDTQYF.

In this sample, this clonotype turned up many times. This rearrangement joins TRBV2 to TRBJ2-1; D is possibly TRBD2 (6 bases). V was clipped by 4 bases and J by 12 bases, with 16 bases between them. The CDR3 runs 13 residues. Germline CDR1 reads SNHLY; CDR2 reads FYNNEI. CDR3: CASSVSREVLQFF. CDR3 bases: TGTGCCAGCAGTGTATCAAGGGAGGTGTTGCAGTTCTTC.

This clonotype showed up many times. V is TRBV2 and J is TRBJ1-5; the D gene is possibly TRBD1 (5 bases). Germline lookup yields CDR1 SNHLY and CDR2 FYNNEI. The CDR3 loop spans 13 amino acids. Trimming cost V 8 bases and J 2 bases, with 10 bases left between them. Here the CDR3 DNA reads TGTGCCAGCGACAGTGGGGGCAATCAGCCCCAGCATTTT. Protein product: CASDSGGNQPQHF.

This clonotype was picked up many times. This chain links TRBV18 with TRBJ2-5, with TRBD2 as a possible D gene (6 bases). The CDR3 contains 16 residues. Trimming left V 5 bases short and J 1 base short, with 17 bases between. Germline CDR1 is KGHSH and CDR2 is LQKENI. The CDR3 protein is CASSAAGLPIQETQYF. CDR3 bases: TGTGCCAGCTCAGCCGCGGGACTTCCGATCCAAGAGACCCAGTACTTC.

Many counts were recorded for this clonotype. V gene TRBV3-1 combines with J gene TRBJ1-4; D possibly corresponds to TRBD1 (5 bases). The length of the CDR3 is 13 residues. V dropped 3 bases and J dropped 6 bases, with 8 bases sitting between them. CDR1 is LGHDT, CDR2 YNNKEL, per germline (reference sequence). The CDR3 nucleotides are TGTGCCAGCAGCCAGGACATAGATGAAAAACTGTTTTTT. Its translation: CASSQDIDEKLFF.

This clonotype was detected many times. CDR3 nucleotide sequence: TGTGCCAGCAGTAGGAGCAATCAGCCCCAGCATTTT. Translating gives CASSRSNQPQHF. The genes are TRBV28 and TRBJ1-5, with D unclear. The CDR3 covers 12 residues. CDR1 MDHEN and CDR2 SYDVKM come from the germline V gene. V was shortened by 5 bases and J by 1 base, with 3 bases between the two germline ends. The complete variable domain, with remaining parts taken from reference TRBV28 and TRBJ1-5, reads DVKVTQSSRYLVKRTGEKVFLECVQDMDHENMFWYRQDPGLGLRLIYFSYDVKMKEKGDIPEGYSVSREKKERFSLILESASTNQTSMYLCASSRSNQPQHFGDGTRLSIL.

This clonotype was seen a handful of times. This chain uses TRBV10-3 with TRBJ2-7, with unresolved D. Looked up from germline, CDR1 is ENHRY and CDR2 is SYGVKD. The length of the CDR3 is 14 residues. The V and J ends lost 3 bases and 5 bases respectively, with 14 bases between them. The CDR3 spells CAISDPLTGNEQYF. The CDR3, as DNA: TGTGCCATCAGTGACCCCCTAACCGGCAACGAGCAGTACTTC.

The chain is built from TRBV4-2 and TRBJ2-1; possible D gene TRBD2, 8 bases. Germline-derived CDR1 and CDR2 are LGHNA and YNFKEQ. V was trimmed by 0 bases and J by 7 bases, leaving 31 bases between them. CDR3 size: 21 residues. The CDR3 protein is CASSQDLPLKGQRGTWNEQFF. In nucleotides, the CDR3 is TGTGCCAGCAGCCAAGATCTTCCACTGAAGGGACAGCGGGGGACTTGGAATGAGCAGTTCTTC.

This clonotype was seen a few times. CDR3 in DNA: TGTGCCAGCAGTCCCCTTGGGCGGGGCATTCAGTACTTC. Protein: CASSPLGRGIQYF. The chain carries TRBV12-3 or TRBV12-4 and TRBJ2-4; D may be TRBD2 (6 bases). Deletions cut 5 bases from V and 9 bases from J, with 14 bases between. This CDR3 contains 13 residues.

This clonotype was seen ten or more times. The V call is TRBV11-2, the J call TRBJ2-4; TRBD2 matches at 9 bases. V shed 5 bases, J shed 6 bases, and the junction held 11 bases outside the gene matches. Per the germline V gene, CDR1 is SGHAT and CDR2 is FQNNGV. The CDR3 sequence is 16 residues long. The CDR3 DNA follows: TGTGCCAGCAGCCCTACCCTCCTAGCGGGATCAAACATTCAGTACTTC. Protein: CASSPTLLAGSNIQYF.

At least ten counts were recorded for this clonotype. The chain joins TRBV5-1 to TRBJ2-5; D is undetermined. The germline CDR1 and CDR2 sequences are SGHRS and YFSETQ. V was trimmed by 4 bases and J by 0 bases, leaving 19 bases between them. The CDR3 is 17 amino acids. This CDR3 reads CASSPFLGGSYQETQYF. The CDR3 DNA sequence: TGCGCCAGCAGCCCTTTCCTGGGCGGTAGTTACCAAGAGACCCAGTACTTC.

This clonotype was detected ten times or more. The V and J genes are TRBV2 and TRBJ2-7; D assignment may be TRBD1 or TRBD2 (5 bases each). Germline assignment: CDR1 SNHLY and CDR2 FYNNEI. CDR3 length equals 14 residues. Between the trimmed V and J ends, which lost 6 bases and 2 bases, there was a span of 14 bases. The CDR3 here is CASRAGTNPYEQYF. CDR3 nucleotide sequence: TGTGCCAGCAGGGCCGGGACCAACCCCTACGAGCAGTACTTC.